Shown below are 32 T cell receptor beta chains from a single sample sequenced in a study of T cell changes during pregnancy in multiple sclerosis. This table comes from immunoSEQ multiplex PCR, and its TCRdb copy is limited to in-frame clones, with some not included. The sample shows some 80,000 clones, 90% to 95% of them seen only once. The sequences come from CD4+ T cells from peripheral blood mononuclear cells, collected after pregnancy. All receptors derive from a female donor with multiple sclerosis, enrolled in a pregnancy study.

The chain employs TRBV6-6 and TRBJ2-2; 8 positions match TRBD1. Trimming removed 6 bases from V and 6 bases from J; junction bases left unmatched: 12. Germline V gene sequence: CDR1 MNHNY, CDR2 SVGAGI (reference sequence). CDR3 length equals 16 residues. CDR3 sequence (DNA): TGTGCCAGCAGCCACAGGGGGAGGCTAAGCGCCGGGGAGCTGTTTTTT. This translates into CASSHRGRLSAGELFF.

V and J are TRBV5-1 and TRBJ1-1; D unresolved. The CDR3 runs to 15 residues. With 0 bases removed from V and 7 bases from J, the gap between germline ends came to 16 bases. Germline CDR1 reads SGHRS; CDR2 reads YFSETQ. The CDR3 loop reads CASSLAVTATHEAFF. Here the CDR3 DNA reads TGCGCCAGCAGCTTGGCGGTTACAGCAACCCATGAAGCTTTCTTT. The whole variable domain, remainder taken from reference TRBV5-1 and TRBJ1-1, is KAGVTQTPRYLIKTRGQQVTLSCSPISGHRSVSWYQQTPGQGLQFLFEYFSETQRNKGNFPGRFSGRQFSNSRSEMNVSTLELGDSALYLCASSLAVTATHEAFFGQGTRLTVV.

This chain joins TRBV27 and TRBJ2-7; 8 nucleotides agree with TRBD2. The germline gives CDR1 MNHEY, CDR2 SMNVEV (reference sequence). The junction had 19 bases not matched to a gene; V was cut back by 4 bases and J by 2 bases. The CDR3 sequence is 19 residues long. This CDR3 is CASSSTQLVAGRVAYEQYF. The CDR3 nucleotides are TGTGCCAGCAGTTCCACTCAGTTGGTAGCGGGAAGAGTAGCCTACGAGCAGTACTTC.

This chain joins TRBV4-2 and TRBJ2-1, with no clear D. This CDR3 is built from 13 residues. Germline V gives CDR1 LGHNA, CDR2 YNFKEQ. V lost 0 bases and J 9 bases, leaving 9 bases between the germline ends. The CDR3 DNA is TGTGCCAGCAGCCAAGACCCCTTTAGTGAGCAGTTCTTC. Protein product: CASSQDPFSEQFF.

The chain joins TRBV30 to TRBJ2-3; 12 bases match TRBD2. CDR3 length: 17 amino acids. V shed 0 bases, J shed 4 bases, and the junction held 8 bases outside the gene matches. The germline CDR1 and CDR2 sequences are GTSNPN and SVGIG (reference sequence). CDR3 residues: CAWSVVRTSGIADTQYF. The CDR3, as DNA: TGTGCCTGGAGTGTAGTCCGGACTAGCGGGATCGCAGATACGCAGTATTTT.

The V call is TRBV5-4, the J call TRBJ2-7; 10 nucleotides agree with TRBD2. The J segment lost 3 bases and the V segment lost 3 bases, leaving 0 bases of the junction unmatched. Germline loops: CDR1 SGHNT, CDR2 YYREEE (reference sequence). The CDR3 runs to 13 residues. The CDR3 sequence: CASSSSGSYEQYF. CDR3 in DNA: TGTGCCAGCAGCTCTAGCGGGAGCTACGAGCAGTACTTC.

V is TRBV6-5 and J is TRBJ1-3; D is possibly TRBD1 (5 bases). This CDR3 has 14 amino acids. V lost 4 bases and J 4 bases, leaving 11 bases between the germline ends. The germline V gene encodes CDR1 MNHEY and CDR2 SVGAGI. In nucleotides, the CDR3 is TGTGCCAGCAGTTTTTCAGGGATCGGAAACACCATATATTTT. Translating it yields CASSFSGIGNTIYF.

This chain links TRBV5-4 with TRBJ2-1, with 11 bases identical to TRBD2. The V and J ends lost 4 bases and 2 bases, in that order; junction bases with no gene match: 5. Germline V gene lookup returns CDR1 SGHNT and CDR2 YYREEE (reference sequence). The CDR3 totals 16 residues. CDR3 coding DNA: TGTGCCAGCAGCACCCCGGGACTAGCGGCCTACAATGAGCAGTTCTTC. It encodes CASSTPGLAAYNEQFF.

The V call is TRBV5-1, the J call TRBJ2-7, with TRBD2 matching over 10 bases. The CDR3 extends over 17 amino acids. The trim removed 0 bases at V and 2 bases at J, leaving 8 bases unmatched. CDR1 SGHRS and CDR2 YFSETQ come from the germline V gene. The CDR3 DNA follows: TGCGCCAGCAGCTTGGCGGTGCGGACTAGCGGAACCTACGAGCAGTACTTC. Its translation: CASSLAVRTSGTYEQYF.

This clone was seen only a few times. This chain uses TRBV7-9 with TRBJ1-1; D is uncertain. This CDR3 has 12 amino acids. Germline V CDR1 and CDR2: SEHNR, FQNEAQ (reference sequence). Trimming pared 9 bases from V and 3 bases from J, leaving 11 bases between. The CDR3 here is CASSLEYTEAFF. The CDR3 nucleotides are TGTGCCAGTTCGCTCGAGTACACTGAAGCTTTCTTT. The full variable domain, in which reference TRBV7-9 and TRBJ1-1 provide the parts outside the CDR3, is DTGVSQNPRHKITKRGQNVTFRCDPISEHNRLYWYRQTLGQGPEFLTYFQNEAQLEKSRLLSDRFSAERPKGSFSTLEIQRTEQGDSAMYLCASSLEYTEAFFGQGTRLTVV.

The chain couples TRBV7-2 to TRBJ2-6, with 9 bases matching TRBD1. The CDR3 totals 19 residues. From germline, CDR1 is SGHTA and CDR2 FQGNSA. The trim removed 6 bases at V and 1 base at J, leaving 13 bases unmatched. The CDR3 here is CASSSTGGAGRSGANVLTF. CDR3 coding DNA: TGTGCCAGCAGTTCAACAGGGGGCGCCGGGAGGTCTGGGGCCAACGTCCTGACTTTC.

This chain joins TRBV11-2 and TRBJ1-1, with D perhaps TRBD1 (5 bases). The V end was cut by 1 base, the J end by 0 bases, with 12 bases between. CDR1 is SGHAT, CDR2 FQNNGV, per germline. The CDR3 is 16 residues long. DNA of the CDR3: TGTGCCAGCAGCTTAGTGGGCCAGGGCTTGAACACTGAAGCTTTCTTT. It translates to CASSLVGQGLNTEAFF.

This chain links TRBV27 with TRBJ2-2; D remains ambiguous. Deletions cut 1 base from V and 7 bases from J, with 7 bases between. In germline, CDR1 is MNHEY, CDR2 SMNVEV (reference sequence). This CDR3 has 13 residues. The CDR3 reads CASSLFRYGELFF. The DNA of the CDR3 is TGTGCCAGCAGTTTATTCCGGTACGGGGAGCTGTTTTTT.

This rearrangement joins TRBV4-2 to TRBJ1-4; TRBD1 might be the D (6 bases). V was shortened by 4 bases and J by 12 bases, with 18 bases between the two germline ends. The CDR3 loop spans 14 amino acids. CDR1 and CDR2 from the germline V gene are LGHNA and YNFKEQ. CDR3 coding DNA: TGTGCCAGCAGCCTTGACAGGATGCTTGCGGAACTGTTTTTT. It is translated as CASSLDRMLAELFF.

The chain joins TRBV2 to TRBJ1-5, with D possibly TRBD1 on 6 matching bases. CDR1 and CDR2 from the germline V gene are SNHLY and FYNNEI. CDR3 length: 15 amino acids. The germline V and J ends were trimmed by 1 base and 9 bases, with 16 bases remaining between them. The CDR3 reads CASSEVQGVIRPQHF. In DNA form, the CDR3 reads TGTGCCAGCAGTGAAGTACAGGGTGTTATCCGGCCCCAGCATTTT.

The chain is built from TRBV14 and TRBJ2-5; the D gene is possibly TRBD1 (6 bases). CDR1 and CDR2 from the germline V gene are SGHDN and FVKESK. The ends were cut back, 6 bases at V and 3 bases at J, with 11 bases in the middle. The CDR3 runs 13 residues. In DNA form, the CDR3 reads TGTGCCAGCAGGCAGTGGACAGAAGAGACCCAGTACTTC. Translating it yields CASRQWTEETQYF.

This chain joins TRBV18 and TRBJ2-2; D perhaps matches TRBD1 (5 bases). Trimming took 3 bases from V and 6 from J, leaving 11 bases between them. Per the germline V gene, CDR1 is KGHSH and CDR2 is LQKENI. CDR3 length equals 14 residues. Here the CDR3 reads CASSPEQVPGELFF. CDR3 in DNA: TGTGCCAGCTCACCGGAACAGGTTCCCGGGGAGCTGTTTTTT.

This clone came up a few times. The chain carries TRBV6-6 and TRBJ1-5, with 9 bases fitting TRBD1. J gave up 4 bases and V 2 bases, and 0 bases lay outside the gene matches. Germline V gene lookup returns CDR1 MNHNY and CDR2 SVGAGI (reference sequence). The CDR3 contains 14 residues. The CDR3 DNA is TGTGCCAGCAGTTACGGGACAGGGAATCAGCCCCAGCATTTT. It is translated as CASSYGTGNQPQHF.

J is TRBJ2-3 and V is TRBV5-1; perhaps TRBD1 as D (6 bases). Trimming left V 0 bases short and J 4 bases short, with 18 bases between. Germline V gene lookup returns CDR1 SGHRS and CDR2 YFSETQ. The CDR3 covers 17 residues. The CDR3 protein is CASSLVAGWGLADTQYF. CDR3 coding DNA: TGCGCCAGCAGCTTGGTGGCTGGCTGGGGGCTGGCAGATACGCAGTATTTT.

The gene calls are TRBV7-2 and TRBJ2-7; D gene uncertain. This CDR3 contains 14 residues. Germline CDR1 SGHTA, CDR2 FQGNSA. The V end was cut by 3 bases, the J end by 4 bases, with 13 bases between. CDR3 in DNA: TGTGCCAGCAGCTTGGAATCGGAGCTTTACGAGCAGTACTTC. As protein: CASSLESELYEQYF.

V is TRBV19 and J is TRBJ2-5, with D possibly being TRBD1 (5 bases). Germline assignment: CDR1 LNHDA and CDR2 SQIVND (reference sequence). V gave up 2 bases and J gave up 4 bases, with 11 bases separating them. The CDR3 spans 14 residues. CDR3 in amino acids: CASSISGIGETQYF. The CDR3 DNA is TGTGCCAGTAGTATATCAGGGATTGGAGAGACCCAGTACTTC.

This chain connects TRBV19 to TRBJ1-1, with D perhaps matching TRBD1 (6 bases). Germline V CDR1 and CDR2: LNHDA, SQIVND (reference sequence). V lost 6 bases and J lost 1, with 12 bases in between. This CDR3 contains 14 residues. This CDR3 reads CASRTGTPNTEAFF. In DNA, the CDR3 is TGTGCCAGTAGAACAGGGACCCCGAACACTGAAGCTTTCTTT.

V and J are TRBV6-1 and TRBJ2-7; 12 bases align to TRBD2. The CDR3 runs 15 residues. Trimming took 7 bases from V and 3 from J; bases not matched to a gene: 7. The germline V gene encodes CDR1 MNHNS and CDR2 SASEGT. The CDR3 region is CASTGGLAGIYEQYF. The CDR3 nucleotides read TGTGCCAGCACGGGAGGACTAGCGGGAATCTACGAGCAGTACTTC.

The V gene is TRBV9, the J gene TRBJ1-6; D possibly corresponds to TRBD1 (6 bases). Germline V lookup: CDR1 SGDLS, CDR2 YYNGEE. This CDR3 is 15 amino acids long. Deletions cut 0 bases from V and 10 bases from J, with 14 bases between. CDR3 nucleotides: TGTGCCAGCAGCGTAGCTGAAACAGGGTGGTCACCCCTCCACTTT. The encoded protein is CASSVAETGWSPLHF.

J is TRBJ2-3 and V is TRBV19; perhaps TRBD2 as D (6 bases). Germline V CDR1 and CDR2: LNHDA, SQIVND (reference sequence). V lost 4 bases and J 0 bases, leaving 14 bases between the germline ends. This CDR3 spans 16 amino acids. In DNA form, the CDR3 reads TGTGCCAGTAGTACGATCCTAGCGCCTAGCACAGATACGCAGTATTTT. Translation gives CASSTILAPSTDTQYF.

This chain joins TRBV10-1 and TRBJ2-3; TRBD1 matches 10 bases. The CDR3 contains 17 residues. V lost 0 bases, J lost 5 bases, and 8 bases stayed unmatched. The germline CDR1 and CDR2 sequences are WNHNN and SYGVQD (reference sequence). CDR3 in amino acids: CASSESAPGQGLDTQYF. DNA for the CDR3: TGCGCCAGCAGTGAGTCGGCGCCGGGACAGGGGTTAGATACGCAGTATTTT.

The CDR3: CASSPGWNQETQYF. CDR3 nucleotides: TGTGCCAGCAGCCCAGGGTGGAACCAAGAGACCCAGTACTTC. The chain uses TRBV11-2 and TRBJ2-5, with D perhaps TRBD1 (5 bases). In germline, CDR1 is SGHAT, CDR2 FQNNGV. This CDR3 spans 14 amino acids. The ends were cut back, 5 bases at V and 0 bases at J, with 10 bases in the middle.

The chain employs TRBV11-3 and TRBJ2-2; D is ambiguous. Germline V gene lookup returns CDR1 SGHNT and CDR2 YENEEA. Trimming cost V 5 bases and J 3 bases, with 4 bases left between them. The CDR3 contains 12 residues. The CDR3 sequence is CASSVDTGELFF. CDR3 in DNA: TGTGCCAGCAGCGTCGACACCGGGGAGCTGTTTTTT.

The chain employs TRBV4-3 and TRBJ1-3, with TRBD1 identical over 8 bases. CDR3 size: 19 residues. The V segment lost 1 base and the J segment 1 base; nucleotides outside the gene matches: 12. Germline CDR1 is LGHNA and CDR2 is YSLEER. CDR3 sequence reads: CASSQVGSPTGGSGNTIYF. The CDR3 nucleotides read TGCGCCAGCAGCCAAGTTGGCTCTCCCACAGGGGGATCTGGAAACACCATATATTTT.

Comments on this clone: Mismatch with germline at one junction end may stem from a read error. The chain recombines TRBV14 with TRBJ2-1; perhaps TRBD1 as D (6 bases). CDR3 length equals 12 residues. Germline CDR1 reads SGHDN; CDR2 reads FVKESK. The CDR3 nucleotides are TGTGCCAGCAGCCAAACGTCCAGGGGCGCCATCTTC. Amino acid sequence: CASSQTSRGAIF.

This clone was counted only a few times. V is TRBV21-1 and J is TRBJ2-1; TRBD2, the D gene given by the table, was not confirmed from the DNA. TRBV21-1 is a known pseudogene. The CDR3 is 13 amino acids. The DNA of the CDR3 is TGTGCCAGCAGCAAGAGGGAACAGAATGAGCAGTTCTTC. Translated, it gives CASSKREQNEQFF.

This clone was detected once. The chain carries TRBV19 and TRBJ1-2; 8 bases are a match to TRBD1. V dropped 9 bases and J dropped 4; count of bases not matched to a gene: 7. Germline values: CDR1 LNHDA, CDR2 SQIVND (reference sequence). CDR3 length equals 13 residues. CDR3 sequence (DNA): TGTGCCAGCACCCGGACAGGGATCTATGGCTACACCTTC. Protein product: CASTRTGIYGYTF.